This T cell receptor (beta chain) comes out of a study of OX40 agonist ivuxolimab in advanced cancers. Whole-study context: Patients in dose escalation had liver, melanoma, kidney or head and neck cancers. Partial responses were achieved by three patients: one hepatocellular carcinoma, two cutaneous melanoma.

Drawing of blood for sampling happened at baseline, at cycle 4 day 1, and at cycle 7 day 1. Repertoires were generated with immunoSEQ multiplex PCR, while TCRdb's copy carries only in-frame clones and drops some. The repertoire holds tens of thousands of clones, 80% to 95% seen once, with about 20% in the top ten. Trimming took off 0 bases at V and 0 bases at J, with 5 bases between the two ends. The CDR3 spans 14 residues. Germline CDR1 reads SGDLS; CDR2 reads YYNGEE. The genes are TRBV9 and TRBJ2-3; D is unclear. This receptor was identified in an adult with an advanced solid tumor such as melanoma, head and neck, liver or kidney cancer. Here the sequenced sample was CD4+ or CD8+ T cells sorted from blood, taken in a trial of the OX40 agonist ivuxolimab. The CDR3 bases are TGTGCCAGCAGCGTAGGCATTAGCACAGATACGCAGTATTTT. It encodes CASSVGISTDTQYF.